The sample holds a few counts of the clone carrying this TCR beta chain. Antigen specificity is unknown. This entry belongs to a study of blood T cells in healthy people across ages. A second PCR of roughly 7 to 11 cycles used a sample-barcoded 5' primer and a J-beta primer mix. TCRdb used MiXCR to reprocess the 5' RACE reads, holding one entry per CDR3 protein. The sample has some 850,000 distinct CDR3 sequences; approximately 24% are singletons. V gave up 0 bases and J gave up 4 bases, with 9 bases separating them. The CDR3 runs to 14 residues. Germline V lookup: CDR1 LGHDT, CDR2 YNNKEL (reference sequence). Study-wide results and limits: From one million sequenced T cells, diversity estimates were lower bounds. Naive and antigen-experienced cells could not be conclusively compared, given unsorted PBMCs.

These data also formed part of another study, on T cells of mothers and their children. That paper notes: Amplification in the second PCR used the M1S primer, which added sample barcodes and 2-4 random nucleotides. Sequencing revealed no T cell clones that were persistent and microchimeric.

Sequenced input: blood. This clonotype was sampled from a boy between 10 and 17 years old in good health. This sequence joins TRBV3-1 and TRBJ1-2, with D possibly being TRBD1 (6 bases). In nucleotides, the CDR3 is TGTGCCAGCAGCCAAGATCCAGGGGTCTATGGCTACACCTTC. Translated, it gives CASSQDPGVYGYTF.